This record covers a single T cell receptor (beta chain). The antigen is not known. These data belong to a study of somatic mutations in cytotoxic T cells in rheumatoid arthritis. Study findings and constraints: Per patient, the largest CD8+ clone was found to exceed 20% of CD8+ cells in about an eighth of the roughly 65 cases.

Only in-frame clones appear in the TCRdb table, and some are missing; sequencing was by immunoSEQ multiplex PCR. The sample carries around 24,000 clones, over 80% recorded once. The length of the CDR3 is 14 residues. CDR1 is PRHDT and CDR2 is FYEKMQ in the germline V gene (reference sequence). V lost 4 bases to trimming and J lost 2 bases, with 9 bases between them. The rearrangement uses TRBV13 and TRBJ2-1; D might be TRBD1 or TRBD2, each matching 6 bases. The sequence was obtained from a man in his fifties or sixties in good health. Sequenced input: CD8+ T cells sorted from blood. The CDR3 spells CASSSRGPYNEQFF. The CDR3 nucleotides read TGTGCCAGCAGCTCCCGGGGGCCCTACAATGAGCAGTTCTTC.